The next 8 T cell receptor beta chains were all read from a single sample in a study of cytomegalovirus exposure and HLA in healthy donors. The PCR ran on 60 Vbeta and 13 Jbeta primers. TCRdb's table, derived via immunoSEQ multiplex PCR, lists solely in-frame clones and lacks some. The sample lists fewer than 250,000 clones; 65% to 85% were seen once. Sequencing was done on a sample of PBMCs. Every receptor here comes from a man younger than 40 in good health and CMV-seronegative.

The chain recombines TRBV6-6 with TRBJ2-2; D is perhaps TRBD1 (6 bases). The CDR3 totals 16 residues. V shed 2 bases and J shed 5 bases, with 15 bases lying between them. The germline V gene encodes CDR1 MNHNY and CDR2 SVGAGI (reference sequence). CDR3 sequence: CASSYPGTGSTGELFF. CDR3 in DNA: TGTGCCAGCAGTTACCCGGGCACAGGGTCAACCGGGGAGCTGTTTTTT.

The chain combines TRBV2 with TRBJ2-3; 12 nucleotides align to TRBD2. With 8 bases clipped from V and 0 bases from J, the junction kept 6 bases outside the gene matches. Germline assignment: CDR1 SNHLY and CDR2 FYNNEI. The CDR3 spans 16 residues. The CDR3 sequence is CASRLAGEPSTDTQYF. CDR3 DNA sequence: TGTGCCAGCCGACTAGCGGGGGAACCGAGCACAGATACGCAGTATTTT.

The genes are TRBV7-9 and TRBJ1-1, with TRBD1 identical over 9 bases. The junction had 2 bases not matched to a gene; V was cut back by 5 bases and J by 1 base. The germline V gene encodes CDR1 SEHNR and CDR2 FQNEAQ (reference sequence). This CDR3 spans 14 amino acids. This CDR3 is CASSPGQGNTEAFF. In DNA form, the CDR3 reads TGTGCCAGCAGCCCGGGACAGGGGAACACTGAAGCTTTCTTT.

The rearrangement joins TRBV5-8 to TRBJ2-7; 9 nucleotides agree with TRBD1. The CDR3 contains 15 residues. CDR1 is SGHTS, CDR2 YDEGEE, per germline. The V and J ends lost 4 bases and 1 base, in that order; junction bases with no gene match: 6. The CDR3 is CASSIGQGRSYEQYF. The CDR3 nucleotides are TGTGCCAGCAGCATAGGACAGGGGCGATCCTACGAGCAGTACTTC.

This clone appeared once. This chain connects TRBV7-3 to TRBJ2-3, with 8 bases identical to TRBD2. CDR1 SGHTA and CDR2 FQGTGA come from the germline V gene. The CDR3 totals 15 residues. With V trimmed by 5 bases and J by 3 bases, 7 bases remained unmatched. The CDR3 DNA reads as TGTGCCAGCAGCCAGACGGGGGGGGCAACAGATACGCAGTATTTT. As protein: CASSQTGGATDTQYF.

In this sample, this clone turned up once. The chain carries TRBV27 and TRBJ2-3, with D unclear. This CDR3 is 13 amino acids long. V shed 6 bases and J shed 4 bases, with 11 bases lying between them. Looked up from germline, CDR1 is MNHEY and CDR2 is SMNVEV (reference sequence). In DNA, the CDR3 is TGTGCCAGCAGCCTGACATTTGCAGATACGCAGTATTTT. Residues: CASSLTFADTQYF.

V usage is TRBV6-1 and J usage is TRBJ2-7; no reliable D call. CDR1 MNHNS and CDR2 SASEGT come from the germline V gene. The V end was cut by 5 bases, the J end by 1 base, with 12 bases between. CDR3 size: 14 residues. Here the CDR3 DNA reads TGTGCCAGCAGTCCGCTATTAATATCCTACGAGCAGTACTTC. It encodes CASSPLLISYEQYF.

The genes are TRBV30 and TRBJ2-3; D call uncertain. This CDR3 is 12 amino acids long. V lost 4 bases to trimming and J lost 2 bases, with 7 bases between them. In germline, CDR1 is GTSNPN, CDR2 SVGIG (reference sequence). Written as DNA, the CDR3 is TGTGCCTGGACGGTCCACACAGATACGCAGTATTTT. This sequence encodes CAWTVHTDTQYF.